This TCR beta chain was captured by sequencing in a study of blood T cell repertoires in COVID-19. About the research overall: Acute and convalescent COVID-19 specimens originated in the United States, Italy and Spain. Sources were T cells, B-cell-depleted T cells, or PBMCs; the material itself was cDNA or gDNA.

The protocol was immunoSEQ multiplex PCR, while the TCRdb copy is restricted to in-frame clones and leaves out a portion. The sample gives about 120,000 clones, about 89% of which show up once; 25% to 35% is in the top ten. The CDR3 is 15 amino acids. J gave up 6 bases and V 2 bases, and 7 bases lay outside the gene matches. The germline gives CDR1 MNHNS, CDR2 SASEGT. Sequencing used peripheral blood. The J gene is TRBJ2-1, the V gene TRBV6-1; TRBD2 agrees at 7 bases. This receptor was taken from a woman aged 70-85 years with acute or convalescent COVID-19. In DNA, the CDR3 is TGTGCCAGCAGTGAAAAGGGAGGGTCAGCCAATGAGCAGTTCTTC. This gives the protein CASSEKGGSANEQFF.